The entry that follows covers one T cell receptor (beta chain) sequence. This sample was taken from a study of blood T cell repertoires in COVID-19. About the study: The United States, Italy and Spain were the sources of the acute and convalescent COVID-19 samples. T cells, B-cell-depleted T cells, or PBMCs provided the cDNA or gDNA that served as material.

Original analysis: The assay estimated nucleated cells by amplifying reference gene primers. TCRdb keeps only in-frame clones here, not all; method: immunoSEQ multiplex PCR. V and J calls and clone size come straight from that table; D and trimming were deduced from the DNA. The repertoire includes 240,000 or so clones, 86% of them detected once, and 5.5% to 8% sits in the top ten. What was sequenced was peripheral blood. This TCR was sampled from a man between 60 and 70 years old with acute or convalescent COVID-19.

CDR3 sequence: CASSFRENNSPLHF. DNA of the CDR3: TGTGCCAGCAGTTTCCGGGAGAATAATTCACCCCTCCACTTT. The J gene is TRBJ1-6, the V gene TRBV6-7, with D uncertain. TRBV6-7 is labeled an ORF, and its function is uncertain. V lost 4 bases and J lost 5, with 9 bases in between. This CDR3 has 14 residues.